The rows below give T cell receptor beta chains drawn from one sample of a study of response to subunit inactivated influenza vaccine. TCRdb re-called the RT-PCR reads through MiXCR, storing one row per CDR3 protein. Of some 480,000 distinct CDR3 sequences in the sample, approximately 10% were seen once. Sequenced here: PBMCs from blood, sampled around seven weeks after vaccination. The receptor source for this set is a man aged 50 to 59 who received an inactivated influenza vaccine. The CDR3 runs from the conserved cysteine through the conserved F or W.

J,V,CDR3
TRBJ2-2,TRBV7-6,CASSPDLLAGGPGELFF
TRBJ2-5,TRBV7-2,CASSFGTDQETQYF
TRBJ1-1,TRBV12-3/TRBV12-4,CASSKTGWAEAFF
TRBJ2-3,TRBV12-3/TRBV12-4,CASSLGRRSDTQYF
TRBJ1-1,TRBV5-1,CASSLTAGTTEAFF
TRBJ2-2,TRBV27,CASTNTGELFF
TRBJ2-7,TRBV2,CASNTPGPFYEQYF
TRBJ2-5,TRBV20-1,CSATHVAQQETQYF
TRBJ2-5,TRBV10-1,CASSDSTETQYF
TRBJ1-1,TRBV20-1,CSARELDRTAGSGEAFF
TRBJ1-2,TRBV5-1,CASSLEQGSGYTF
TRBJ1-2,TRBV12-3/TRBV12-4,CASSSASGSTF
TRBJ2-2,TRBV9,CASSGGQGNLRAGELFF
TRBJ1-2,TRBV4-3,CASSQEDRGVGYTF
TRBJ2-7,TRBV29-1,CSVEEPGEQYF
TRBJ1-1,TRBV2,CASNPGQVENTEAFF
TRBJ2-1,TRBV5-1,CASSPPSGSDEQFF
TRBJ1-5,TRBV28,CASLGLANQPQHF
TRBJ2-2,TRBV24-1,CATSSTGGAPTGELFF
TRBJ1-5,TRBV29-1,CSAQGDSNQPQHF
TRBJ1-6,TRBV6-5,CASSYSGQPSSYNSPLHF
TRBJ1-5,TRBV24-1,CATSKRDHQPQHF
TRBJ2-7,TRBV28,CASSIGTGNYEQYF
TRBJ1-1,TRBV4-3,CASSQGLGTTEAFF
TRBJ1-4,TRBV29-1,CSVGGNEKLFF
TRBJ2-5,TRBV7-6,CASGVKETQYF
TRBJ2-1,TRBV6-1,CASQRRSGSIYNEQFF
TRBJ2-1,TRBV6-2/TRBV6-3,CASVRAGIYNEQFF
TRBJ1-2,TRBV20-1,CSAPPSHVYGYTF
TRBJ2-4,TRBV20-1,CSAPGQAFKNMQYF
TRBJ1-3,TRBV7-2,CASSRQGGNTIYF
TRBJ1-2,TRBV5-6,CASNSGVGYTF
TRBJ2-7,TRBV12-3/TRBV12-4,CASSPLAEMGEQYF
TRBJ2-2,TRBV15,CATSREGLGRAHTGELFF
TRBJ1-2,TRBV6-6,CASKVATNYGYTF
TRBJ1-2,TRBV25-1,CASSESGTGNGYTF
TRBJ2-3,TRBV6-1,CATVTGESTDTQYF
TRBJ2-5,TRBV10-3,CAISEQAGVYAETQYF
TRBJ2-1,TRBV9,CASSVVPGGYNEQFF
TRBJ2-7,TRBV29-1,CSVEDGRSSYEQYF
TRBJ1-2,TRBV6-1,CASSEWRTNYGYTF
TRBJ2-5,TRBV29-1,CSVTGRFQETQYF
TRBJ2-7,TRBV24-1,CATSDPGQAYEQYF
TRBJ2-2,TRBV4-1,CASGGANTGELFF
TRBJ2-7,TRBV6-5,CASGYSDISSYEQYF
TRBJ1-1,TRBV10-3,CASSESLTGNTEAFF
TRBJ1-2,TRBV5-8,CASSAWRRPNYGYTF
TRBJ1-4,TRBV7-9,CASSIGALGEKLFF
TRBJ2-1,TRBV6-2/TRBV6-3,CASSYVVAASYNEQFF
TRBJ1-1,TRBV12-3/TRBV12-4,CASSTKANTEAFF
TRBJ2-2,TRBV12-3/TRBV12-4,CASSFYRGPTGELFF
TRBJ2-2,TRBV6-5,CASSYSLGSGRVGELFF
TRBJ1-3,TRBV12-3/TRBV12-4,CASSSLAVRSGNTIYF
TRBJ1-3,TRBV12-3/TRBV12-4,CASSLGGVSGNTIYF
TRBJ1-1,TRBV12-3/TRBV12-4,CASSTGEAEAFF